This T cell receptor beta chain was obtained from a study of T cells in Graves' hyperthyroidism and ophthalmopathy. The CDR3 regions of TCR beta were amplified from RNA transcripts. The TCR CDR3 first-round RT-PCR relied on the HTBI primer set. MiXCR, run by TCRdb on the multiplex PCR reads, gives a single entry per CDR3 protein. The sample yields 300,000 to 450,000 distinct CDR3 sequences, around 14% seen once. In this sample, this clonotype turned up many times. Its specificity is unknown. Findings and limits, study-wide: Blood samples included most of the expanded thyroid clonotypes exceeding 0.001.

Sequencing was carried out using blood. This TCR came from a woman aged 18-29 years with Graves' hyperthyroidism that later progressed to Graves' ophthalmopathy.

CDR3 coding DNA: TGTGCCAGCAGTTTTGGACTAGCTAGCCACGAGCAGTACTTC. This sequence encodes CASSFGLASHEQYF. The V call is TRBV12-3 or TRBV12-4, the J call TRBJ2-7; 8 nucleotides line up with TRBD2. This CDR3 is 14 amino acids long. V lost 3 bases, J lost 5 bases, and 6 bases stayed unmatched.